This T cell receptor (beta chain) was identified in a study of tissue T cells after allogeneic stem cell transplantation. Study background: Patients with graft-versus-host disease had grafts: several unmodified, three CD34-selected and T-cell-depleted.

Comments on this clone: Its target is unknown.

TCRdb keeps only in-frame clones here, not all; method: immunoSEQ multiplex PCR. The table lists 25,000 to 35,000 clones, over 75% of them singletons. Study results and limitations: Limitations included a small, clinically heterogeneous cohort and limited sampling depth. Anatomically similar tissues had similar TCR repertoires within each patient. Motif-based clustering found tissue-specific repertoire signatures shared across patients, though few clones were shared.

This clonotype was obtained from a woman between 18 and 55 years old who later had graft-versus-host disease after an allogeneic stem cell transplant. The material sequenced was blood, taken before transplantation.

CDR3 in DNA: TGTGCCAGCAGCGACGGGACAGGGCATTCACCCCTCCACTTT. Amino acids: CASSDGTGHSPLHF. This chain joins TRBV6-5 and TRBJ1-6; 9 nucleotides agree with TRBD1. J was trimmed by 8 bases and V by 6 bases; bases with no gene match: 5. Germline CDR1 MNHEY, CDR2 SVGAGI. This CDR3 has 14 residues.